This T cell receptor (beta chain) was documented in a study of OX40 agonist ivuxolimab in advanced cancers. The CDR3 runs to 14 residues. Repertoires were generated with immunoSEQ multiplex PCR, while TCRdb's copy carries only in-frame clones and drops some. The sample contains 50,000 or so clones, roughly 85% of which appear only once. The genes are TRBV21-1 and TRBJ2-3; no check of the table's D call, TRBD2, against the DNA was made. TRBV21-1 is a known pseudogene. This clonotype was sampled from an adult with an advanced solid tumor such as melanoma, head and neck, liver or kidney cancer. The starting material was CD4+ or CD8+ T cells sorted from blood, obtained in a trial of the OX40 agonist ivuxolimab. The CDR3 region has the DNA TGTGCCAGCAGCCCGCTAGCGGGAGTAGATACGCAGTATTTT. Translating gives CASSPLAGVDTQYF.